The sequence of this T cell receptor (beta chain) was determined in a study of cytomegalovirus exposure and HLA in healthy donors. The repertoire was sequenced with immunoSEQ multiplex PCR; TCRdb's copy has only in-frame clones and lacks some. The data show 100,000 to 150,000 clones, around 90% seen once. Trimming removed 1 base from V and 4 bases from J, with 9 bases in between. This CDR3 contains 14 residues. Germline lookup yields CDR1 MNHEY and CDR2 SMNVEV (reference sequence). Sequencing input: PBMCs. The V and J genes are TRBV27 and TRBJ2-3, with a weak D call TRBD2 (7 bases). The receptor's source is a woman younger than 30 in good health and CMV-seronegative. The CDR3 coding sequence is TGTGCCAGCAGTTTATGGGGGGGCGCAGATACGCAGTATTTT. Translated: CASSLWGGADTQYF.